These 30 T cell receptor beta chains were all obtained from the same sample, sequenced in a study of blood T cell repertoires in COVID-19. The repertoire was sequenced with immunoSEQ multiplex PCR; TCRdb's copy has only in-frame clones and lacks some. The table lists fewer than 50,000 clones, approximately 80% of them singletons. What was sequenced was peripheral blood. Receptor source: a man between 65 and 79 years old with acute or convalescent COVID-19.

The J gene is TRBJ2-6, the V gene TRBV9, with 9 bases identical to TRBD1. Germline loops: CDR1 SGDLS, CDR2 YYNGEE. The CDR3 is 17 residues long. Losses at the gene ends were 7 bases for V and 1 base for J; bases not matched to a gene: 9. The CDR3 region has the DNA TGTGCCAGCGGCGACGACAGGGGGTTTTCTGGGGCCAACGTCCTGACTTTC. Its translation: CASGDDRGFSGANVLTF.

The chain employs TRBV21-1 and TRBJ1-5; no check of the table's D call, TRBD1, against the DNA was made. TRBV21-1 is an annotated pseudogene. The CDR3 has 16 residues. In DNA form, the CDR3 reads TGTGCCAGCAGCATTCGACAGGGGAGGCCCAATCAGCCCCAGCATTTT. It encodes CASSIRQGRPNQPQHF.

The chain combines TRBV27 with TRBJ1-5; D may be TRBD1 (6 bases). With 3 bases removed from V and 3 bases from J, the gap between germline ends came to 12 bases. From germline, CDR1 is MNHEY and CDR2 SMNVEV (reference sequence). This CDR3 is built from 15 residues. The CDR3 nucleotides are TGTGCCAGCAGTTTTGTACAGGGTAACAATCAGCCCCAGCATTTT. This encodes CASSFVQGNNQPQHF.

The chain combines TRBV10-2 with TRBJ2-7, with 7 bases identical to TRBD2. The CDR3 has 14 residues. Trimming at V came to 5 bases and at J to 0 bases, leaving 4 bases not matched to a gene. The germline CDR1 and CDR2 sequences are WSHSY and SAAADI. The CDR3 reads CASSREGSSYEQYF. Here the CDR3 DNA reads TGCGCCAGCAGTAGGGAGGGTAGCTCCTACGAGCAGTACTTC.

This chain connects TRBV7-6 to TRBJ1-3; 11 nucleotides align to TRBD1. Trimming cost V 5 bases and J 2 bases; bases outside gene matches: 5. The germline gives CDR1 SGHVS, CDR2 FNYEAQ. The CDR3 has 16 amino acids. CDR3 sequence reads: CASSHGQGATGNTIYF. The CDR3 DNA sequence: TGTGCCAGCAGCCATGGACAGGGGGCGACTGGAAACACCATATATTTT.

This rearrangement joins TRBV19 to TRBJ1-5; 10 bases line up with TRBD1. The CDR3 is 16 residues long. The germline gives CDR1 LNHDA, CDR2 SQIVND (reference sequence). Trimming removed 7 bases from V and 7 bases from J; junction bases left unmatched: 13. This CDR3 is CASNLLGTGAGQPQHF. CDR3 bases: TGTGCCAGTAACCTATTGGGGACAGGGGCAGGCCAGCCCCAGCATTTT.

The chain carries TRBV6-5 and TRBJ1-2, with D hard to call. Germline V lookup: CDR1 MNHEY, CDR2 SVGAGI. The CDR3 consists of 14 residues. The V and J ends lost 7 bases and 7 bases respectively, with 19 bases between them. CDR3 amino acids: CASKGQAARFGYTF. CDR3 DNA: TGTGCCAGCAAAGGCCAAGCGGCTCGATTTGGCTACACCTTC.

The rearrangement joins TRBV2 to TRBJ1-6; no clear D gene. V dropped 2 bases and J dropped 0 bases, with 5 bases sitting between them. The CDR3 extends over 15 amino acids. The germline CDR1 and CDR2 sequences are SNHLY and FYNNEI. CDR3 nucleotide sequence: TGTGCCAGCAGTGAAATGAGCTCCTATAATTCACCCCTCCACTTT. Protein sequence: CASSEMSSYNSPLHF.

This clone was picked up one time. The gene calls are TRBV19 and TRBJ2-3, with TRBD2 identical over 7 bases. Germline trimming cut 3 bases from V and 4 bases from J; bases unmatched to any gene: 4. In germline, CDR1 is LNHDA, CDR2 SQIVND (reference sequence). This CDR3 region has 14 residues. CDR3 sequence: CASSISLAADTQYF. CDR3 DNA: TGTGCCAGTAGTATCAGCCTAGCGGCAGATACGCAGTATTTT.

The CDR3 region is CASSPGQGTALGYTF. In nucleotides, the CDR3 is TGCGCCAGCAGCCCCGGACAGGGGACCGCGCTTGGCTACACCTTC. The chain couples TRBV4-3 to TRBJ1-2, with 9 positions matching TRBD1. CDR1 LGHNA and CDR2 YSLEER come from the germline V gene. The CDR3 has 15 residues. V gave up 4 bases and J gave up 7 bases; unmatched junction bases: 10.

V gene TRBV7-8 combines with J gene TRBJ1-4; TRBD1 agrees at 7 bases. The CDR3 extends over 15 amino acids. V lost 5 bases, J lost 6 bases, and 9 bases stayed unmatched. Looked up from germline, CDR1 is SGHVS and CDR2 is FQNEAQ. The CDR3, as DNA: TGTGCCAGCAGCCTCGGGACAGCGTCTTATGAAAAACTGTTTTTT. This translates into CASSLGTASYEKLFF.

Here the CDR3 reads CASSVGDSTYEQYF. The CDR3 DNA sequence: TGTGCCAGCAGCGTCGGGGACAGCACCTACGAGCAGTACTTC. V gene TRBV9 combines with J gene TRBJ2-7, with 7 bases fitting TRBD1. This CDR3 has 14 residues. Per germline, CDR1 SGDLS and CDR2 YYNGEE. V shed 2 bases, J shed 2 bases, and the junction held 4 bases outside the gene matches.

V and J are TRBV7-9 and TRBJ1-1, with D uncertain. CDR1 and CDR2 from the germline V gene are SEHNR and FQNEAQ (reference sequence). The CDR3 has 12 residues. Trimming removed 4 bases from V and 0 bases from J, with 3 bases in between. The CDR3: CASSSVNTEAFF. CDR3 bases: TGTGCCAGCAGCTCAGTGAACACTGAAGCTTTCTTT.

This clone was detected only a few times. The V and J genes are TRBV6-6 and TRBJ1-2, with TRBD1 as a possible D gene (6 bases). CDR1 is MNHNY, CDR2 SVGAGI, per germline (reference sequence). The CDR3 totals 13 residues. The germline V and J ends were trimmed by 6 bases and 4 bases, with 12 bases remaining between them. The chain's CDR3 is CASSQGGGYGYTF. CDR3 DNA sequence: TGTGCCAGCAGCCAAGGGGGGGGCTATGGCTACACCTTC.

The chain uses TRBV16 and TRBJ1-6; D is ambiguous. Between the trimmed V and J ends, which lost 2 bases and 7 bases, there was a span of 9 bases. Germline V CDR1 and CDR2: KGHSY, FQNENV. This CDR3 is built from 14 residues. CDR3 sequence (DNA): TGTGCCAGCAGCCAAGATGTGCGGAATTCACCCCTCCACTTT. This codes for CASSQDVRNSPLHF. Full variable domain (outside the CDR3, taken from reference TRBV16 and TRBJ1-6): GEEVAQTPKHLVRGEGQKAKLYCAPIKGHSYVFWYQQVLKNEFKFLISFQNENVFDETGMPKERFSAKCLPNSPCSLEIQATKLEDSAVYFCASSQDVRNSPLHFGNGTRLTVT.

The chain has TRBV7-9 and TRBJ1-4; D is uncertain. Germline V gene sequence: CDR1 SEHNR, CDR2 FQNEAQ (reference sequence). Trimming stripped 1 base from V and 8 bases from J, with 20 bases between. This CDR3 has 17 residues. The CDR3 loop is CASSLGSGPEGGEKLFF. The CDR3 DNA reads TGTGCCAGCAGCTTAGGGTCAGGCCCCGAGGGAGGAGAAAAACTGTTTTTT.

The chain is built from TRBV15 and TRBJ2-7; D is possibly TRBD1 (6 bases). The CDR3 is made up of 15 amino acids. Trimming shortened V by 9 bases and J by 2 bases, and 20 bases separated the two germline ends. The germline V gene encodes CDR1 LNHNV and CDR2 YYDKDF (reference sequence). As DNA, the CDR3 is TGTGCCACAACACAAGAACAGGGCTTAGCCTACGAGCAGTACTTC. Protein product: CATTQEQGLAYEQYF.

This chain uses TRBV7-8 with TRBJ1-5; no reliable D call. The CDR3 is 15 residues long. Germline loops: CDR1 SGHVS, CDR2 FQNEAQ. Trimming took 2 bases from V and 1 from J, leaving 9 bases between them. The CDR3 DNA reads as TGTGCCAGCAGCTTACTCCGGTGGAGCAATCAGCCCCAGCATTTT. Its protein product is CASSLLRWSNQPQHF. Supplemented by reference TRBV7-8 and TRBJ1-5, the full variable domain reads GAGVSQSPRYKVAKRGQDVALRCDPISGHVSLFWYQQALGQGPEFLTYFQNEAQLDKSGLPSDRFFAERPEGSVSTLKIQRTQQEDSAVYLCASSLLRWSNQPQHFGDGTRLSIL.

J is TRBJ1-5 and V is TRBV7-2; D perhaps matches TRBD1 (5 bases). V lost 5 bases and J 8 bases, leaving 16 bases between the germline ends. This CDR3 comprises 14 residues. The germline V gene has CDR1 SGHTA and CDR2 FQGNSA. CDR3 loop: CASSPSRGGEPQHF. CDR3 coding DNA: TGTGCCAGCAGCCCAAGCCGGGGGGGGGAGCCCCAGCATTTT.

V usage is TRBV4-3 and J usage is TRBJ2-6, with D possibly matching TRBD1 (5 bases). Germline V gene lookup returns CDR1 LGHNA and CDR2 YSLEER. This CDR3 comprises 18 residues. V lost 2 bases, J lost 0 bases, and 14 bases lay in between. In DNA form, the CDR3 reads TGCGCCAGCAGCCAATTGGTTGGGGCAGGCTCTGGGGCCAACGTCCTGACTTTC. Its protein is CASSQLVGAGSGANVLTF.

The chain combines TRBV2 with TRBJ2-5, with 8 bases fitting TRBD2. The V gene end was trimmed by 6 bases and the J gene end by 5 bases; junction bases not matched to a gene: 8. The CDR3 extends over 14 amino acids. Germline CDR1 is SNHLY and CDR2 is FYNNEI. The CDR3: CASSLGTRSETQYF. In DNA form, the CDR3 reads TGTGCCAGCAGCCTCGGGACTAGATCGGAGACCCAGTACTTC.

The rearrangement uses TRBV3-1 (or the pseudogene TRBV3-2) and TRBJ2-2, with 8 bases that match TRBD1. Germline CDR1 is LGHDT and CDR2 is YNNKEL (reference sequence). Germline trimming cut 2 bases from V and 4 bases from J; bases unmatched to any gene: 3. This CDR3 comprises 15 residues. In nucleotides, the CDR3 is TGTGCCAGCAGCCAACAGGGGGCGCGCACCGGGGAGCTGTTTTTT. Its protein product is CASSQQGARTGELFF.

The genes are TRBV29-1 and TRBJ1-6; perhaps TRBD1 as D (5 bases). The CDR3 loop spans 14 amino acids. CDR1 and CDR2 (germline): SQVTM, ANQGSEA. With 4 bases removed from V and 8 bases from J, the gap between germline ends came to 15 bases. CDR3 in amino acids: CSVVAGPGDSPLHF. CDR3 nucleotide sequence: TGCAGCGTTGTAGCGGGCCCGGGGGATTCACCCCTCCACTTT.

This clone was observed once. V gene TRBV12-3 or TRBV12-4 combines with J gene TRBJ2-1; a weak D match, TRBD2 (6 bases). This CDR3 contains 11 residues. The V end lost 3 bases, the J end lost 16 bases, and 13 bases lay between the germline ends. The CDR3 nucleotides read TGTGCCAGCAGTTTCTCCGGGGGTTACTTCTTC. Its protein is CASSFSGGYFF.

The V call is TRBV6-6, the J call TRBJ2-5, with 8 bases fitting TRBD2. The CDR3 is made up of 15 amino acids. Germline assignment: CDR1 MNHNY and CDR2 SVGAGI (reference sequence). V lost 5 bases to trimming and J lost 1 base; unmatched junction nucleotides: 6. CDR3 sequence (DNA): TGTGCCAGCAGTGCCCTGGCGGGGGGCCAAGAGACCCAGTACTTC. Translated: CASSALAGGQETQYF.

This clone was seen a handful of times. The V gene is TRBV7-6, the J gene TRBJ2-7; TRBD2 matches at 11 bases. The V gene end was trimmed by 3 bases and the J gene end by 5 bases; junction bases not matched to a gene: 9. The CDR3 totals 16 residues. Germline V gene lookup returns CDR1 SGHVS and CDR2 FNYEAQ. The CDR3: CASSLGASGGLDEQYF. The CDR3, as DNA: TGTGCCAGCAGCTTGGGGGCTAGCGGGGGGTTGGACGAGCAGTACTTC.

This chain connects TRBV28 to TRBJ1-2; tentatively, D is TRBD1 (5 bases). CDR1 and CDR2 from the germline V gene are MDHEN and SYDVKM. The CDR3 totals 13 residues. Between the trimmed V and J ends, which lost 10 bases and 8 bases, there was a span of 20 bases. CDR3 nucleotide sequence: TGTGCCACCCGCATCGGGGGGATTCAGGGCTACACCTTC. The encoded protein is CATRIGGIQGYTF.

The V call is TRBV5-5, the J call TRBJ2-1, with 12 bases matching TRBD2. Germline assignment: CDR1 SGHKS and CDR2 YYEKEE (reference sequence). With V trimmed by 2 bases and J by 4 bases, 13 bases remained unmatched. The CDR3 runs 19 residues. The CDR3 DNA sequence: TGTGCCAGCAGCTTAGAGACTAGCGGGGGCCAATCTTGGTACAATGAGCAGTTCTTC. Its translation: CASSLETSGGQSWYNEQFF.

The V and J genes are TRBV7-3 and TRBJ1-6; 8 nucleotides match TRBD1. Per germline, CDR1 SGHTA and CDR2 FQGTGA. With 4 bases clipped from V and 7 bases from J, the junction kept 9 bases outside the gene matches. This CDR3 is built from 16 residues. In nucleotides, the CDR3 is TGTGCCAGCAGCTCCTACAGGGGGAGAAGAAATTCACCCCTCCACTTT. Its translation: CASSSYRGRRNSPLHF.

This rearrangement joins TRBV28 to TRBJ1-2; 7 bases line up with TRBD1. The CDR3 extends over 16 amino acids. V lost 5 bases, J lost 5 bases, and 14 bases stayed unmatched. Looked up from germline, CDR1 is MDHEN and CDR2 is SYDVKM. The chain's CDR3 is CASSHFGAGGMYGYTF. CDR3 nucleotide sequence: TGTGCCAGCAGTCACTTTGGAGCAGGGGGGATGTATGGCTACACCTTC.